Listed below are T cell receptor beta chains from one sample, sequenced in a study of T cells in Graves' hyperthyroidism and ophthalmopathy. MiXCR, run by TCRdb on the multiplex PCR reads, gives a single entry per CDR3 protein. The sample yields under 350,000 distinct CDR3 sequences, less than 15% seen once. The sample was blood. The origin of the receptors is a woman aged 25 to 39 with Graves' hyperthyroidism that later progressed to Graves' ophthalmopathy. The CDR3 runs from the conserved cysteine through the conserved F or W. A D gene is named only where the DNA matches it firmly. Clone sizes are given selectively: once, few, many, or a class where the clone is expanded.

clone_size,d_call,v_call,j_call,cdr3_nt,cdr3_aa
.,.,TRBV19,TRBJ2-7,TGTGCCAATAACCCGTCGACAGATTCCTACGAGCAGTACTTC,CANNPSTDSYEQYF
many,TRBD1,TRBV18,TRBJ1-2,TGTGCCAGCTCACTAGGAGGACAGGGGTATGGCTACACCTTC,CASSLGGQGYGYTF
many,.,TRBV6-2/TRBV6-3,TRBJ1-1,TGTGCCAGCAGTTACTCGAGTGGGGGATTTGCCGGTGAAGCTTTCTTT,CASSYSSGGFAGEAFF
few,TRBD1,TRBV20-1,TRBJ1-6,TGCAGTGCTAGCGACAGGGTGTATAATTCACCCCTCCACTTT,CSASDRVYNSPLHF
many,TRBD2,TRBV20-1,TRBJ2-1,TGCAGTGCTAGAGATCGACTAGCGGGTTCCTACAATGAGCAGTTCTTC,CSARDRLAGSYNEQFF
many,.,TRBV3-1,TRBJ1-1,TGTGCCAGCAGCCAATATTGGGTCGGCGGGGCGAACACTGAAGCTTTCTTT,CASSQYWVGGANTEAFF
many,.,TRBV29-1,TRBJ2-7,TGCAGCGTTGTTCTGGGGGTGAGGGAGCAGTACTTC,CSVVLGVREQYF
.,.,TRBV5-5,TRBJ2-7,TGTGCCAGCAGCTTGGCAGACAATGAGCAGTACTTC,CASSLADNEQYF
.,.,TRBV5-6,TRBJ2-5,TGTGCCAGCAGCTTGGTCGGTTCTCTTGAGACCCAGTACTTC,CASSLVGSLETQYF
.,TRBD1,TRBV19,TRBJ2-7,TGTGCCAGTAGACAACAGGGGCGAGACGAGCAGTACTTC,CASRQQGRDEQYF
many,TRBD2,TRBV7-2,TRBJ2-7,TGTGCCAGCAGCTCCGGGACTAGGGTAGGCGAGCAGTACTTC,CASSSGTRVGEQYF
.,.,TRBV6-2/TRBV6-3,TRBJ2-7,TGTGCCAGCAGTTATGTGGAGGACGAGCAGTACTTC,CASSYVEDEQYF
many,.,TRBV27,TRBJ2-7,TGTGCCAGCAGTTTAAGTGGGTTGGGGTACGAGCAGTACTTC,CASSLSGLGYEQYF
few,.,TRBV7-2,TRBJ2-5,TGTGCCAGCAGCAGCGGCGACTTGGAAGAGACCCAGTACTTC,CASSSGDLEETQYF
few,TRBD2,TRBV9,TRBJ2-2,TGTGCCAGCAGCGTATCTGGAGCGGGACTCACCGGGGAGCTGTTTTTT,CASSVSGAGLTGELFF
many,.,TRBV19,TRBJ1-3,TGTGCCAGTAGTATGGGGTTCTCTGGAAACACCATATATTTT,CASSMGFSGNTIYF
few,.,TRBV27,TRBJ2-3,TGTGCCGGCAGCCCTTACCGGGACGTCCGAGCCACAGATACGCAGTATTTT,CAGSPYRDVRATDTQYF
many,.,TRBV6-1,TRBJ2-5,TGTGCCAGCAGTTCGAGTGTACTCCAAGAGACCCAGTACTTC,CASSSSVLQETQYF
.,.,TRBV19,TRBJ2-3,TGTGCCAGTAAATCCCCAAATGGCAGGGGCCCAGATACGCAGTATTTT,CASKSPNGRGPDTQYF
many,.,TRBV24-1,TRBJ2-1,TGTGCCACCAGTGCCGGCCTTCCGGGATCTTACAATGAGCAGTTCTTC,CATSAGLPGSYNEQFF
many,TRBD2,TRBV28,TRBJ2-5,TGTGCCAGCAGTTTAGAGGCCCTCGGTTGGACTAGCGGGAGGCGGCGCGGGGAGACCCAGTACTTC,CASSLEALGWTSGRRRGETQYF
many,TRBD2,TRBV6-2/TRBV6-3,TRBJ2-7,TGTGCCAGCAGTTACAGAACTAGCGGGAGGGACGAGCAGTACTTC,CASSYRTSGRDEQYF
.,TRBD2,TRBV28,TRBJ2-5,TGTGCCAGCAGTTTTGGGGCTAGCGGCCTCAATTACTTC,CASSFGASGLNYF
many,.,TRBV6-1,TRBJ2-7,TGTGCCAGCAGCTATTCCGACACCTACTACGAGCAGTACTTC,CASSYSDTYYEQYF
.,.,TRBV6-1,TRBJ1-1,TGTGCCAGCGGAGGGGGGAGGGTGAGCACTGAAGCTTTCTTT,CASGGGRVSTEAFF
.,.,TRBV24-1,TRBJ2-2,TGTGCCACCAGTGATTTGCGCAGGGGATGGGCCGGGGAGCTGTTTTTT,CATSDLRRGWAGELFF
few,TRBD2,TRBV6-2/TRBV6-3,TRBJ2-3,TGTGCCAGCAGCCCAAAGCGGGAGTTCCCAGATACGCAGTATTTT,CASSPKREFPDTQYF